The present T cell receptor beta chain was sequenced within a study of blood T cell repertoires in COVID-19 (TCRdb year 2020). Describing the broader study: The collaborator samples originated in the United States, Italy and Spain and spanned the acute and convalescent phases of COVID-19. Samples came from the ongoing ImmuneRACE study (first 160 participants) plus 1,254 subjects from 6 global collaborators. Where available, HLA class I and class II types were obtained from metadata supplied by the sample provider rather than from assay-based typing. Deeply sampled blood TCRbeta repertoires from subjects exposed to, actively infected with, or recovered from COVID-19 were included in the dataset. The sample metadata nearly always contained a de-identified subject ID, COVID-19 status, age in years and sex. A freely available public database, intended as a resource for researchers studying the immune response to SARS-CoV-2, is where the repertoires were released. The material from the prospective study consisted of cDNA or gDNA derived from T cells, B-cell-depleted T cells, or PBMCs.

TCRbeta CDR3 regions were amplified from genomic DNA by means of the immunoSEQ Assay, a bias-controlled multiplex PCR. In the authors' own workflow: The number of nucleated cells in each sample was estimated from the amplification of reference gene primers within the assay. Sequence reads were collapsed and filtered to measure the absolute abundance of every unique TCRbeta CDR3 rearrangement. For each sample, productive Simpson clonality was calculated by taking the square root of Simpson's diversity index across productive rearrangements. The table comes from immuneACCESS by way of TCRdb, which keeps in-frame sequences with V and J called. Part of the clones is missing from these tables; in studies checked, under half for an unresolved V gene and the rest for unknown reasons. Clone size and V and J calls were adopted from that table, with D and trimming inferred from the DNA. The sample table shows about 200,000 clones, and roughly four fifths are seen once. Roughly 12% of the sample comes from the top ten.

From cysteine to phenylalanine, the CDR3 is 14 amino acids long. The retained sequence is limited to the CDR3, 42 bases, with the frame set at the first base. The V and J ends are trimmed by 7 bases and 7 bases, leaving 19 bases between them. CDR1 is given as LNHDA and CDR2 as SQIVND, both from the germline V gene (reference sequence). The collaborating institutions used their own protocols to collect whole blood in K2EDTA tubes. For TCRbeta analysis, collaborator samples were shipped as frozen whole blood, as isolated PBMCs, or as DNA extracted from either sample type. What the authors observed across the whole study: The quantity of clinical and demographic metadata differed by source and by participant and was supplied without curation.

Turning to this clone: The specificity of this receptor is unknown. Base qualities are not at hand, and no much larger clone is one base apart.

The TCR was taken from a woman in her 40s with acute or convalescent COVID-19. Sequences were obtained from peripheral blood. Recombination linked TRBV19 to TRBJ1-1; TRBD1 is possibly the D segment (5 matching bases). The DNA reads TGTGCCAGTACTTTGGGAGGGGCGGCCTATGAAGCTTTCTTT. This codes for CASTLGGAAYEAFF.